Below are 28 T cell receptor beta chains sequenced from a single sample in a study of T cell responses to AZD1222 COVID-19 vaccine. Method: immunoSEQ multiplex PCR; TCRdb's copy keeps in-frame clones and lacks some. The sample carries under 150,000 clones, around nine tenths recorded once. The material sequenced was peripheral blood, taken on day 0 of AZD1222 vaccination. The receptors stem from an adult in good health.

The chain has TRBV27 and TRBJ1-5, with D tentatively TRBD1 (5 bases). V gave up 8 bases and J gave up 11 bases, with 22 bases separating them. This CDR3 contains 14 residues. CDR1 is MNHEY and CDR2 is SMNVEV in the germline V gene (reference sequence). The CDR3 is CASGPGPHFASQHF. The CDR3 nucleotides are TGTGCCAGCGGTCCGGGACCCCACTTTGCGTCCCAGCATTTT.

This chain uses TRBV27 with TRBJ1-5; a possible D gene is TRBD1 (5 bases). The V end lost 1 base, the J end lost 5 bases, and 9 bases lay between the germline ends. CDR3 length: 14 residues. The germline gives CDR1 MNHEY, CDR2 SMNVEV (reference sequence). Here the CDR3 reads CASSLWAGYQPQHF. CDR3 nucleotides: TGTGCCAGCAGTTTATGGGCAGGGTATCAGCCCCAGCATTTT.

V and J are TRBV6-5 and TRBJ2-7; 8 bases are shared with TRBD1. V lost 7 bases, J lost 6 bases, and 8 bases stayed unmatched. CDR1 MNHEY and CDR2 SVGAGI come from the germline V gene. The CDR3 loop spans 13 amino acids. Written as DNA, the CDR3 is TGTGCCAGCACCTTCTCAGGGGGCGGCGAGCAGTACTTC. This encodes CASTFSGGGEQYF.

Only one count was recorded for this clone. The rearrangement links TRBV7-3 to TRBJ1-1, with D tentatively TRBD1 (6 bases). The CDR3 is made up of 17 amino acids. V lost 5 bases, J lost 4 bases, and 23 bases lay in between. Germline lookup yields CDR1 SGHTA and CDR2 FQGTGA. This CDR3 is CASSPEPRGRVGTEAFF. The DNA for the CDR3 is TGTGCCAGCAGCCCAGAGCCCCGGGGGCGCGTGGGCACTGAAGCTTTCTTT.

The V call is TRBV10-3, the J call TRBJ1-2; D not resolved. Germline V gene data show CDR1 as ENHRY and CDR2 as SYGVKD. The CDR3 has 14 residues. Trimming cost V 8 bases and J 2 bases, with 15 bases left between them. Here the CDR3 DNA reads TGTGCCATCCAAGGCGACGGTACGAACTATGGCTACACCTTC. This gives the protein CAIQGDGTNYGYTF.

The genes are TRBV5-5 and TRBJ2-5, with D perhaps given as TRBD1 or TRBD2 (5 bases each). The CDR3 spans 14 residues. Germline V gene lookup returns CDR1 SGHKS and CDR2 YYEKEE (reference sequence). V gave up 0 bases and J gave up 2 bases, with 8 bases separating them. The CDR3 reads CASSLGGTQETQYF. CDR3 bases: TGTGCCAGCAGCTTGGGTGGGACGCAAGAGACCCAGTACTTC.

The chain combines TRBV27 with TRBJ2-5; tentative D call: TRBD1 (7 bases). V was pared by 4 bases and J by 5 bases, with 14 bases between. The CDR3 extends over 14 amino acids. From germline, CDR1 is MNHEY and CDR2 SMNVEV (reference sequence). In DNA form, the CDR3 reads TGTGCCAGCAGTTCCACACAGGGGAGGGAGACCCAGTACTTC. Translating it yields CASSSTQGRETQYF.

The chain combines TRBV11-3 with TRBJ2-2; possibly TRBD1 or TRBD2 for D (5 bases each). The CDR3 is 14 amino acids. Trimming removed 5 bases at V and 4 bases at J, with 11 bases between. In germline, CDR1 is SGHNT, CDR2 YENEEA. CDR3 in DNA: TGTGCCAGCAGCAGGGGACCCATCACCGGGGAGCTGTTTTTT. It specifies CASSRGPITGELFF.

The count of this clone is one. The rearrangement links TRBV10-3 to TRBJ1-6, with TRBD1 identical over 10 bases. Per the germline V gene, CDR1 is ENHRY and CDR2 is SYGVKD. This CDR3 region has 14 residues. Trimming at V came to 10 bases and at J to 5 bases, leaving 5 bases not matched to a gene. CDR3 sequence reads: CASRQGADNSPLHF. The CDR3 coding sequence is TGTGCCAGCAGACAGGGGGCGGATAATTCACCCCTCCACTTT.

The chain employs TRBV20-1 and TRBJ1-2; D remains unclear. The CDR3 is 10 amino acids. The germline CDR1 and CDR2 sequences are DFQATT and SNEGSKA (reference sequence). V lost 1 base to trimming and J lost 4 bases, with 1 base between them. The CDR3 coding sequence is TGCAGTGCTAGAGGCTATGGCTACACCTTC. Translation gives CSARGYGYTF.

V gene TRBV5-4 combines with J gene TRBJ2-7; D not resolved. Germline CDR1 SGHNT, CDR2 YYREEE (reference sequence). With 0 bases removed from V and 5 bases from J, the gap between germline ends came to 9 bases. The CDR3 length is 13 residues. The CDR3 protein is CASSLDRRDEQYF. The CDR3 nucleotides read TGTGCCAGCAGCTTGGATAGGCGTGACGAGCAGTACTTC.

The rearrangement uses TRBV7-8 and TRBJ2-3; maybe TRBD2 (5 bases). V was cut by 3 bases and J by 2 bases, with 6 bases left in between. CDR1 is SGHVS, CDR2 FQNEAQ, per germline. This CDR3 has 13 amino acids. The CDR3 spells CASSFDYTDTQYF. In DNA, the CDR3 is TGTGCCAGCAGCTTTGACTACACAGATACGCAGTATTTT. The variable domain in full, with the rest retrieved from reference TRBV7-8 and TRBJ2-3, is GAGVSQSPRYKVAKRGQDVALRCDPISGHVSLFWYQQALGQGPEFLTYFQNEAQLDKSGLPSDRFFAERPEGSVSTLKIQRTQQEDSAVYLCASSFDYTDTQYFGPGTRLTVL.

The chain joins TRBV20-1 to TRBJ2-7; D is ambiguous. CDR3 length: 11 residues. V shed 4 bases and J shed 4 bases, with 8 bases lying between them. The germline CDR1 and CDR2 sequences are DFQATT and SNEGSKA (reference sequence). The CDR3 DNA reads as TGCAGTGCTAAGGACGGGTACGAGCAGTACTTC. Translated, it gives CSAKDGYEQYF.

This clone was recorded only once. The chain employs TRBV5-6 and TRBJ2-5; D not certain. Germline loops: CDR1 SGHDT, CDR2 YYEEEE. CDR3 length: 13 amino acids. With 1 base removed from V and 4 bases from J, the gap between germline ends came to 8 bases. The chain's CDR3 is CASSLTYLETQYF. CDR3 nucleotide sequence: TGTGCCAGCAGCTTGACGTACCTAGAGACCCAGTACTTC.

The V call is TRBV27, the J call TRBJ1-2, with 7 positions matching TRBD1. From germline, CDR1 is MNHEY and CDR2 SMNVEV (reference sequence). The CDR3 is 14 amino acids. V lost 2 bases and J lost 4; bases outside the gene matches: 4. The CDR3 DNA reads as TGTGCCAGCAGTTTACGCAGGGGGTCCTATGGCTACACCTTC. It is translated as CASSLRRGSYGYTF.

V is TRBV10-3 and J is TRBJ2-7; D might be TRBD2 (5 bases). V lost 3 bases and J lost 0, with 12 bases in between. Per the germline V gene, CDR1 is ENHRY and CDR2 is SYGVKD. The CDR3 runs 15 residues. CDR3 sequence reads: CAISDKSRDSYEQYF. The CDR3 DNA is TGTGCCATCAGTGATAAGTCCCGGGACTCCTACGAGCAGTACTTC.

The rearrangement uses TRBV5-1 and TRBJ1-5; 8 bases are a match to TRBD1. Germline values: CDR1 SGHRS, CDR2 YFSETQ. The trim removed 0 bases at V and 5 bases at J, leaving 13 bases unmatched. The CDR3 is 18 residues long. CDR3 nucleotides: TGCGCCAGCAGCTTGGCGTATCTTCTTACAGGGGGATATCAGCCCCAGCATTTT. Translated, it gives CASSLAYLLTGGYQPQHF.

The chain recombines TRBV7-8 with TRBJ1-6; D is unresolved. CDR3 size: 16 residues. Trimming took off 2 bases at V and 7 bases at J, with 15 bases between the two ends. Looked up from germline, CDR1 is SGHVS and CDR2 is FQNEAQ. In DNA, the CDR3 is TGTGCCAGCAGCTTACCCCGGGGTCTATGGAATTCACCCCTCCACTTT. The encoded protein is CASSLPRGLWNSPLHF. Full variable domain (outside the CDR3, taken from reference TRBV7-8 and TRBJ1-6): GAGVSQSPRYKVAKRGQDVALRCDPISGHVSLFWYQQALGQGPEFLTYFQNEAQLDKSGLPSDRFFAERPEGSVSTLKIQRTQQEDSAVYLCASSLPRGLWNSPLHFGNGTRLTVT.

The rearrangement uses TRBV6-1 and TRBJ2-3; D is possibly TRBD2 (6 bases). Germline lookup yields CDR1 MNHNS and CDR2 SASEGT. V was trimmed by 0 bases and J by 5 bases, leaving 12 bases between them. The CDR3 consists of 15 residues. This CDR3 reads CASSEAELGGDTQYF. The CDR3 DNA reads as TGTGCCAGCAGTGAAGCTGAACTGGGGGGAGATACGCAGTATTTT.

The genes are TRBV28 and TRBJ2-1, with 12 bases fitting TRBD2. This CDR3 comprises 15 residues. J gave up 3 bases and V 5 bases, and 2 bases lay outside the gene matches. Germline CDR1 and CDR2: MDHEN and SYDVKM. The CDR3 region has the DNA TGTGCCAGCAGTCTAGCGGGAGGGAACTACAATGAGCAGTTCTTC. It yields the protein CASSLAGGNYNEQFF.

Only one count was recorded for this clone. The chain couples TRBV28 to TRBJ2-1; 10 bases are shared with TRBD2. Germline V gene data show CDR1 as MDHEN and CDR2 as SYDVKM. This CDR3 is 16 amino acids long. V dropped 10 bases and J dropped 9; count of bases not matched to a gene: 18. The chain's CDR3 is CATHPPLAGDYGEQFF. The DNA for the CDR3 is TGTGCCACCCATCCGCCCCTAGCGGGAGATTATGGTGAGCAGTTCTTC.

V is TRBV30 and J is TRBJ1-1; no clear D. Germline V gene sequence: CDR1 GTSNPN, CDR2 SVGIG (reference sequence). V lost 5 bases and J lost 4, with 17 bases in between. This CDR3 comprises 14 residues. In DNA form, the CDR3 reads TGTGCCTGGCACTCAGGAGGGCTGGGCACTGAAGCTTTCTTT. As protein: CAWHSGGLGTEAFF.

The gene calls are TRBV2 and TRBJ2-1; D uncertain. The germline gives CDR1 SNHLY, CDR2 FYNNEI. The length of the CDR3 is 10 residues. With 7 bases removed from V and 10 bases from J, the gap between germline ends came to 8 bases. The CDR3 nucleotides read TGTGCCAGCATGAGTGGGGAGCAGTTCTTC. It yields the protein CASMSGEQFF. Variable domain in full (rest from reference TRBV2 and TRBJ2-1): EPEVTQTPSHQVTQMGQEVILRCVPISNHLYFYWYRQILGQKVEFLVSFYNNEISEKSEIFDDQFSVERPDGSNFTLKIRSTKLEDSAMYFCASMSGEQFFGPGTRLTVL.

This chain uses TRBV14 with TRBJ1-3, with unresolved D. CDR3 length: 15 residues. Germline V CDR1 and CDR2: SGHDN, FVKESK. V was pared by 10 bases and J by 4 bases, with 20 bases between. The CDR3 DNA sequence: TGTGCCACCAGAGACAATCCCCCTCAGGGAAACACCATATATTTT. It specifies CATRDNPPQGNTIYF.

The chain carries TRBV11-2 and TRBJ2-3; no definite D call. The germline V and J ends were trimmed by 3 bases and 6 bases, with 7 bases remaining between them. The CDR3 totals 12 residues. Germline V lookup: CDR1 SGHAT, CDR2 FQNNGV. The CDR3 coding sequence is TGTGCCAGCAGCTTCGATGGGGATACGCAGTATTTT. Residues: CASSFDGDTQYF.

This chain links TRBV28 with TRBJ1-5; the match to TRBD1 covers 10 bases. J gave up 3 bases and V 1 base, and 3 bases lay outside the gene matches. Germline loops: CDR1 MDHEN, CDR2 SYDVKM. The CDR3 covers 16 residues. The CDR3, as DNA: TGTGCCAGCAGTTTATCGGGACAGGGGTTCAATCAGCCCCAGCATTTT. This gives the protein CASSLSGQGFNQPQHF. Using reference TRBV28 and TRBJ1-5 for the parts outside the CDR3, the full variable domain is DVKVTQSSRYLVKRTGEKVFLECVQDMDHENMFWYRQDPGLGLRLIYFSYDVKMKEKGDIPEGYSVSREKKERFSLILESASTNQTSMYLCASSLSGQGFNQPQHFGDGTRLSIL.

The V gene is TRBV5-1, the J gene TRBJ2-7; D is ambiguous. Trimming removed 0 bases from V and 1 base from J, with 11 bases in between. This CDR3 is 15 amino acids long. Germline values: CDR1 SGHRS, CDR2 YFSETQ. CDR3 in amino acids: CASSLGLDLSYEQYF. In DNA, the CDR3 is TGCGCCAGCAGCTTGGGTCTGGACCTATCCTACGAGCAGTACTTC.

V is TRBV5-6 and J is TRBJ1-6, with TRBD1 identical over 8 bases. CDR3 length equals 16 residues. V was clipped by 3 bases and J by 9 bases; unmatched bases: 11. From germline, CDR1 is SGHDT and CDR2 YYEEEE. The CDR3 region is CASSSPPGQVASPLHF. The CDR3 DNA is TGTGCCAGCAGCTCTCCTCCGGGACAGGTGGCTTCACCCCTCCACTTT.